This entry lists 22 T cell receptor beta chains sequenced from one sample in a study of post-analysis software for immune sequencing data. General study findings and limits: There were several TRBV segments more frequent in patients than controls, and TRBV5-6, TRBV5-1 and TRBV20-1 were among them.

Antigen specificity for these receptors is unknown. Included in the TCR beta cDNA libraries were unique molecular identifiers. TCRdb recomputed calls from the PCR reads with MiXCR, one row per CDR3 protein. The repertoire holds approximately 150,000 distinct CDR3 sequences, with over 25% as singletons. Material: blood. Receptors were obtained from a girl under 18 with multiple sclerosis.

In the case of this clonotype: This sequence may be a read error, since a much larger clone differs from it by one base. The CDR3: CASRESSVEQYF. DNA for the CDR3: TGTGCCAGCCGCGAATCGTCCGTGGAGCAGTACTTC. This chain connects TRBV9 to TRBJ2-4, with D unresolved. Germline loops: CDR1 SGDLS, CDR2 YYNGEE. V was pared by 7 bases and J by 13 bases, with 18 bases between. The CDR3 spans 12 residues.

This clonotype was found once. Since a much larger clone is just one base distant, this may be a read error. The chain couples TRBV12-3 or TRBV12-4 to TRBJ2-7; tentatively, D is TRBD1 (7 bases). V lost 3 bases, J lost 3 bases, and 12 bases lay in between. CDR3 size: 14 residues. The CDR3 spells CASSLWQGGYEQYF. The CDR3 nucleotides are TGTGCCAGCAGTTTGTGGCAGGGGGGCTACGAGCAGTACTTC.

This clonotype was recorded many times. This chain connects TRBV18 to TRBJ2-5; 7 bases line up with TRBD1. J lost 5 bases, V lost 5 bases, and 8 bases had no gene match. Germline loops: CDR1 KGHSH, CDR2 LQKENI. CDR3 length equals 14 residues. CDR3 coding DNA: TGTGCCAGCTCAGTCGACAGGGAGTCCGAGACCCAGTACTTC. As protein: CASSVDRESETQYF. The full variable domain, with the rest looked up from reference TRBV18 and TRBJ2-5, is NAGVMQNPRHLVRRRGQEARLRCSPMKGHSHVYWYRQLPEEGLKFMVYLQKENIIDESGMPKERFSAEFPKEGPSILRIQQVVRGDSAAYFCASSVDRESETQYFGPGTRLLVL.

For this clonotype: A much larger clone lies one base from this, so it may be a read error. This chain joins TRBV10-3 and TRBJ1-2, with D perhaps matching TRBD1 (5 bases). Looked up from germline, CDR1 is ENHRY and CDR2 is SYGVKD. The CDR3 has 14 amino acids. This chain's CDR3 is CAVSENRDNYGYTF. The CDR3 bases are TGTGCCGTCAGTGAAAATCGGGACAACTATGGCTACACCTTC.

V and J are TRBV27 and TRBJ1-2; no reliable D call. CDR3 length: 12 residues. Looked up from germline, CDR1 is MNHEY and CDR2 is SMNVEV (reference sequence). The ends were cut back, 5 bases at V and 8 bases at J, with 12 bases in the middle. This CDR3 reads CASSPLGRGYTF. CDR3 DNA sequence: TGTGCCAGCAGTCCCCTCGGTAGAGGCTACACCTTC.

This chain links TRBV6-6 with TRBJ1-2; D is unresolved. Trimming shortened V by 4 bases and J by 7 bases, and 16 bases separated the two germline ends. Germline lookup yields CDR1 MNHNY and CDR2 SVGAGI (reference sequence). This CDR3 has 14 residues. CDR3: CASSLERASCGYTF. The CDR3 DNA is TGTGCCAGCAGTTTGGAAAGGGCCTCCTGTGGCTACACCTTC.

This clonotype was detected a few times. The chain links TRBV12-3 or TRBV12-4 to TRBJ1-2; D remains ambiguous. The V gene lost 4 bases and the J gene lost 6 bases, with 18 bases spanning the gap. The CDR3 spans 15 residues. The CDR3 loop is CASSYPGAIPNGYTF. CDR3 bases: TGTGCCAGCAGTTATCCAGGAGCTATCCCCAATGGCTACACCTTC.

This clonotype was seen more than once but under ten times. A single base separates this from a much larger clone, so it may be a read error. The gene calls are TRBV10-2 and TRBJ2-7; TRBD2 aligns across 10 bases. This CDR3 has 16 residues. CDR1 WSHSY and CDR2 SAAADI come from the germline V gene. CDR3: CASSEGGLALSYERYF. CDR3 nucleotide sequence: TGCGCCAGCAGTGAGGGGGGACTAGCGCTCTCCTACGAGCGGTACTTC.

The sample holds many counts of this clonotype. The chain carries TRBV5-1 and TRBJ2-7, with 9 bases that match TRBD1. The CDR3 is 15 amino acids. V lost 0 bases to trimming and J lost 5 bases; unmatched junction nucleotides: 6. CDR1 SGHRS and CDR2 YFSETQ come from the germline V gene. CDR3 DNA sequence: TGCGCCAGCAGCTTGGCTTTGCGGACAGGGGACGAGCAGTACTTC. Translated, it gives CASSLALRTGDEQYF.

The sample holds many counts of this clonotype. The chain carries TRBV4-2 and TRBJ2-7; 11 bases line up with TRBD1. V trimming: 3 bases; J trimming: 3 bases; junction bases outside the gene matches: 7. CDR1 and CDR2 from the germline V gene are LGHNA and YNFKEQ. This CDR3 is built from 16 residues. CDR3 amino acids: CASSHISGTGGYEQYF. The CDR3, as DNA: TGTGCCAGCAGCCATATATCCGGGACAGGGGGCTACGAGCAGTACTTC.

This clonotype was seen a few times. The chain joins TRBV20-1 to TRBJ2-3; 11 bases match TRBD2. Trimming at V came to 6 bases and at J to 5 bases, leaving 7 bases not matched to a gene. The CDR3 is 14 amino acids. CDR1 and CDR2 (germline): DFQATT, SNEGSKA (reference sequence). The CDR3 region is CSAPTSGKRDTQYF. CDR3 DNA: TGCAGTGCCCCGACTAGCGGGAAAAGAGATACGCAGTATTTT.

Worth noting for this clonotype: This sequence may be a read error, since a much larger clone differs from it by one base. The gene calls are TRBV4-2 and TRBJ2-5; D might be TRBD1 (5 bases). The J call is doubtful: the DNA matches TRBJ2-7 better. The CDR3 runs 15 residues. Germline V lookup: CDR1 LGHNA, CDR2 YNFKEQ. The CDR3 here is CASSQEKQGRDEQYF. The CDR3 coding sequence is TGTGCCAGCAGCCAAGAGAAGCAGGGCCGGGACGAGCAGTACTTC.

The chain joins TRBV9 to TRBJ2-2; D is possibly TRBD1 (7 bases). V was shortened by 6 bases and J by 1 base, with 10 bases between the two germline ends. The CDR3 extends over 14 amino acids. CDR1 and CDR2 from the germline V gene are SGDLS and YYNGEE. The CDR3 region has the DNA TGTGCCAGCAACCAGGGGGGGAACACCGGGGAGCTGTTTTTT. Translating gives CASNQGGNTGELFF.

As to this clonotype: This may stem from a read error, because a much larger clone lies one nucleotide away. Without the conserved terminal phenylalanine or tryptophan, this CDR3 likely stems from a read error. The chain combines TRBV6-6 with TRBJ2-3, with 8 positions matching TRBD2. J gave up 5 bases and V 6 bases, and 10 bases lay outside the gene matches. This CDR3 has 15 amino acids. Looked up from germline, CDR1 is MNHNY and CDR2 is SVGAGI (reference sequence). The CDR3: CASRPASGPGDTQYC. The CDR3 bases are TGTGCCAGCAGGCCAGCTAGCGGGCCTGGAGATACGCAGTATTGT.

Regarding this clonotype: A read error is possible here, since a much larger clone lies one base away. The chain recombines TRBV4-2 with TRBJ2-7; D perhaps matches TRBD1 (6 bases). Germline CDR1 LGHNA, CDR2 YNFKEQ. The CDR3 extends over 16 amino acids. The CDR3 bases are TGTGCCATCAGCCAAGATCGGACAGAGGAAACCTACGAGCAGTACTTC. Protein: CAISQDRTEETYEQYF.

This rearrangement joins TRBV28 to TRBJ2-7; TRBD1 matches at 8 bases. The ends lost 4 bases at V and 4 bases at J; junction bases unmatched: 12. CDR3 length: 16 residues. The germline V gene encodes CDR1 MDHEN and CDR2 SYDVKM. The CDR3 DNA is TGTGCCAGCAGTTATTTCGTTCGGGACAGGACTTACGAGCAGTACTTC. It translates to CASSYFVRDRTYEQYF.

The chain carries TRBV29-1 and TRBJ2-7; no reliable D call. V lost 0 bases and J 0 bases, leaving 9 bases between the germline ends. The CDR3 loop spans 14 amino acids. Germline CDR1 SQVTM, CDR2 ANQGSEA. This chain's CDR3 is CSVEETESSYEQYF. The CDR3 DNA sequence: TGCAGCGTTGAAGAGACGGAGAGCTCCTACGAGCAGTACTTC.

This clonotype was seen many times. The rearrangement uses TRBV6-5 and TRBJ1-2; tentative D call: TRBD1 (6 bases). The ends were cut back, 5 bases at V and 7 bases at J, with 8 bases in the middle. The germline CDR1 and CDR2 sequences are MNHEY and SVGAGI. The CDR3 is made up of 11 amino acids. The CDR3: CASSQGSGYTF. The CDR3 DNA reads TGTGCCAGCAGTCAGGGGAGTGGCTACACCTTC.

This chain joins TRBV10-3 and TRBJ1-1; maybe TRBD1 (6 bases). The CDR3 runs 13 residues. Germline assignment: CDR1 ENHRY and CDR2 SYGVKD. Trimming removed 6 bases at V and 4 bases at J, with 12 bases between. CDR3 residues: CAIRGGLGTEAFF. CDR3 coding DNA: TGTGCCATCAGGGGGGGGCTCGGCACTGAAGCTTTCTTT.

In this sample, this clonotype turned up many times. The chain joins TRBV6-5 to TRBJ2-6; D not certain. This CDR3 region has 18 residues. Germline assignment: CDR1 MNHEY and CDR2 SVGAGI. V was shortened by 2 bases and J by 1 base, with 15 bases between the two germline ends. In DNA form, the CDR3 reads TGTGCCAGCAGTTACCGGCCCCCAGTAGAGTCTGGGGCCAACGTCCTGACTTTC. Amino acid sequence: CASSYRPPVESGANVLTF.

The V gene is TRBV10-3, the J gene TRBJ2-7; TRBD1 might be the D (6 bases). Trimming took 5 bases from V and 5 from J, leaving 13 bases between them. This CDR3 is 13 amino acids long. The germline V gene has CDR1 ENHRY and CDR2 SYGVKD. CDR3 sequence (DNA): TGTGCCATCAGTCCCACAGGGTTGGACGAGCAGTACTTC. It yields the protein CAISPTGLDEQYF.

This clonotype has just a few counts. J is TRBJ1-1 and V is TRBV6-1; TRBD1 might be the D (5 bases). The germline V gene encodes CDR1 MNHNS and CDR2 SASEGT. The CDR3 has 14 residues. Trimming took 3 bases from V and 0 from J, leaving 8 bases between them. The CDR3 DNA reads as TGTGCCAGCAGTGACGGGGCGGTGAACACTGAAGCTTTCTTT. Protein product: CASSDGAVNTEAFF.